The rows below give T cell receptor beta chains drawn from one sample of a study of OX40 agonist ivuxolimab in advanced cancers. The method was immunoSEQ multiplex PCR; TCRdb's version includes in-frame clones alone and lacks a portion of them. The sample shows 40,000 or so clones, around 89% of them seen only once. The sample consisted of CD4+ or CD8+ T cells sorted from blood, taken in a trial of the OX40 agonist ivuxolimab. The receptors stem from an adult with an advanced solid tumor such as melanoma, head and neck, liver or kidney cancer. The CDR3 runs from the conserved cysteine through the conserved F or W. The D gene is left open where the match is weak. Size values are once, few and many counts, or a class for expanded clones, and some rows have none.

>TRBV5-1|TRBD1|NA|TRBJ2-3
CASSHDRERTQYF
TGCGCCAGCAGTCATGACAGGGAACGTACGCAGTATTTT
>TRBV2|TRBD2|NA|TRBJ2-5
CASSAAGGQETQYF
TGTGCCAGCAGTGCCGCGGGGGGGCAAGAGACCCAGTACTTC
>TRBV11-2|TRBD2|NA|TRBJ2-2
CASTGIRRGLSTGELFF
TGTGCCAGCACCGGAATTAGGCGGGGGTTATCCACCGGGGAGCTGTTTTTT
>TRBV5-1|NA|NA|TRBJ1-3
CASKPGGGLDGNTIYF
TGCGCCAGCAAGCCCGGTGGAGGGCTGGACGGAAACACCATATATTTT
>TRBV19|NA|NA|TRBJ1-5
CASSISGENQPQHF
TGTGCCAGTAGTATATCAGGGGAGAATCAGCCCCAGCATTTT
>TRBV10-3|NA|NA|TRBJ2-7
CAISEGPGMSYEQYF
TGTGCCATCAGTGAAGGCCCCGGCATGTCCTACGAGCAGTACTTC
>TRBV4-2|NA|few|TRBJ2-1
CASSQEEGASYNEQFF
TGTGCCAGCAGCCAAGAGGAGGGCGCCTCGTACAATGAGCAGTTCTTC
>TRBV6-5|NA|NA|TRBJ1-5
CASSYSPFQPQHF
TGTGCCAGCAGTTACTCCCCATTTCAGCCCCAGCATTTT
>TRBV2|NA|NA|TRBJ1-1
CASNLVRNTEAFF
TGTGCCAGCAACTTAGTCCGGAACACTGAAGCTTTCTTT
>TRBV9|TRBD1|NA|TRBJ1-2
CASSLDRGYGYTF
TGTGCCAGCAGCTTGGACAGGGGCTATGGCTACACCTTC
>TRBV14|NA|NA|TRBJ2-1
CASSQDLSGVGYNEQFF
TGTGCCAGCAGCCAAGATTTATCCGGCGTAGGTTACAATGAGCAGTTCTTC
>TRBV5-4|TRBD1|NA|TRBJ1-1
CASSFLDRQDTEAFF
TGTGCCAGCAGCTTCTTGGACAGGCAGGACACTGAAGCTTTCTTT
>TRBV9|NA|NA|TRBJ2-2
CASSVGDTGELFF
TGTGCCAGCAGCGTTGGGGACACCGGGGAGCTGTTTTTT
>TRBV5-5|NA|NA|TRBJ2-7
CASSLAGADFSYEQYF
TGTGCCAGCAGCTTGGCCGGGGCTGATTTTTCCTACGAGCAGTACTTC
>TRBV28|NA|once|TRBJ2-2
CASSGGKGPTLSGELFF
TGTGCCAGCTCAGGGGGGAAAGGGCCCACATTATCAGGGGAGCTGTTTTTT
>TRBV6-1|TRBD1|NA|TRBJ2-1
CASSPTGGNEQFF
TGTGCCAGCAGTCCCACAGGGGGGAATGAGCAGTTCTTC
>TRBV6-1|NA|once|TRBJ2-7
CASSETLVYEQYF
TGTGCCAGCAGTGAGACCCTGGTCTACGAGCAGTACTTC
>TRBV6-5|TRBD1|NA|TRBJ1-2
CASSYRDRGRGYTF
TGTGCCAGCAGTTACCGGGACAGGGGACGCGGCTACACCTTC
>TRBV18|NA|once|TRBJ2-1
CASSPYQGSNNEQFF
TGTGCCAGCTCACCCTACCAGGGATCGAACAATGAGCAGTTCTTC
>TRBV4-3|NA|NA|TRBJ2-7
CASSQALGVNEQYF
TGCGCCAGCAGCCAAGCCTTAGGGGTCAACGAGCAGTACTTC
>TRBV23-1|NA|NA|TRBJ2-1
CASSRPLRGNEQFF
TGCGCCAGCAGTCGTCCCCTACGAGGGAATGAGCAGTTCTTC
>TRBV5-4|TRBD1|NA|TRBJ2-7
CASSSTGANEQYF
TGTGCCAGCAGCTCGACAGGGGCAAACGAGCAGTACTTC
>TRBV29-1|NA|NA|TRBJ1-3
CSAGLIGGNTIYF
TGCAGCGCGGGACTGATAGGGGGGAACACCATATATTTT
>TRBV12-5|NA|NA|TRBJ1-5
CASTPGDKNQPQHF
TGTGCTAGTACCCCCGGGGACAAAAATCAGCCCCAGCATTTT
>TRBV9|NA|NA|TRBJ2-7
CASSVEVGDYEQYF
TGTGCCAGCAGCGTAGAGGTCGGGGACTACGAGCAGTACTTC
>TRBV10-1|TRBD1|NA|TRBJ2-5
CARCRQGETQYF
TGCGCCAGATGTAGACAGGGAGAGACCCAGTACTTC
>TRBV29-1|NA|NA|TRBJ1-2
CSALRGTAYGYTF
TGCAGCGCTCTGCGGGGGACTGCCTATGGCTACACCTTC
>TRBV27|NA|NA|TRBJ1-5
CASSLGVGQPQHF
TGTGCCAGCAGTTTGGGGGTTGGTCAGCCCCAGCATTTT
>TRBV19|NA|NA|TRBJ2-7
CASSIGGQKAEQYF
TGTGCCAGTAGTATTGGTGGACAGAAGGCCGAGCAGTACTTC
>TRBV5-6|NA|NA|TRBJ1-5
CASSSGTYSNQPQHF
TGTGCCAGCAGCTCCGGGACTTATAGCAATCAGCCCCAGCATTTT
>TRBV10-1|NA|NA|TRBJ1-1
CASSDSETTSEAFF
TGCGCCAGCAGTGATTCTGAGACCACGTCTGAAGCTTTCTTT
>TRBV11-2|NA|NA|TRBJ1-2
CASSLNPGGDGYTF
TGTGCCAGCAGCTTAAACCCGGGGGGGGATGGCTACACCTTC
>TRBV18|TRBD1|NA|TRBJ1-6
CASSPGTGDSPLHF
TGTGCCAGCTCACCGGGGACAGGGGATTCACCCCTCCACTTT
>TRBV5-6|TRBD1|NA|TRBJ1-2
CASSLSGGEVYGYTF
TGTGCCAGCAGCCTATCAGGGGGAGAGGTCTATGGCTACACCTTC
>TRBV19|NA|NA|TRBJ1-5
CASIGTRDQPQHF
TGTGCCAGTATAGGAACGCGGGATCAGCCCCAGCATTTT
>TRBV4-1|NA|NA|TRBJ2-1
CASSQDRIFLFF
TGCGCCAGCAGCCAAGACAGAATCTTTCTGTTCTTC
>TRBV5-6|NA|NA|TRBJ2-7
CASSGQSPHPYEQYF
TGTGCCAGCAGCGGACAGTCCCCACACCCCTACGAGCAGTACTTC
>TRBV5-8|NA|NA|TRBJ1-5
CASSLGQEINQPQHF
TGTGCCAGCAGCTTGGGGCAGGAGATCAATCAGCCCCAGCATTTT
>TRBV4-2|TRBD2|NA|TRBJ2-1
CASSQVPSGGRNEQFF
TGTGCCAGCAGCCAGGTCCCTAGCGGGGGGCGCAATGAGCAGTTCTTC
>TRBV28|TRBD2|once|TRBJ2-3
CASRARGGFSDTQYF
TGTGCCAGCAGGGCGCGGGGGGGCTTTTCAGATACGCAGTATTTT
>TRBV9|NA|NA|TRBJ1-2
CASSVGGGANYGYTF
TGTGCCAGCAGCGTCGGGGGAGGAGCTAACTATGGCTACACCTTC
>TRBV6-6|NA|NA|TRBJ1-1
CASSPSGQGGTEAFF
TGTGCCAGCAGTCCGAGCGGGCAGGGAGGGACTGAAGCTTTCTTT
>TRBV7-8|NA|NA|TRBJ2-1
CASSLAKDREQFF
TGTGCCAGCAGCTTAGCGAAGGATCGTGAGCAGTTCTTC
>TRBV6-1|NA|NA|TRBJ2-7
CASSEASLAYEQYF
TGTGCCAGCAGTGAAGCCTCACTAGCCTACGAGCAGTACTTC
>TRBV14|TRBD1|NA|TRBJ1-1
CASSPTGVLDTEAFF
TGTGCCAGCAGCCCTACAGGGGTTCTTGACACTGAAGCTTTCTTT
>TRBV9|TRBD1|NA|TRBJ1-1
CASSGHTGATTEAFF
TGTGCCAGCAGCGGACACACAGGGGCGACCACTGAAGCTTTCTTT
>TRBV6-1|TRBD1|NA|TRBJ2-7
CASSETKGAQDGEQYF
TGTGCCAGCAGTGAGACAAAGGGGGCTCAGGATGGCGAGCAGTACTTC
>TRBV5-1|TRBD1|NA|TRBJ1-2
CASSPGTGGGYTF
TGCGCCAGCAGCCCTGGGACAGGGGGGGGCTACACCTTC
>TRBV5-6|TRBD1|once|TRBJ2-3
CASSLWDSHTQYF
TGTGCCAGCAGCTTATGGGACAGCCATACGCAGTATTTT
>TRBV7-9|NA|NA|TRBJ1-1
CASSFRGKNTEAFF
TGTGCCAGCAGCTTTAGGGGTAAGAACACTGAAGCTTTCTTT
>TRBV19|TRBD1|NA|TRBJ1-5
CASHPDRGRNQPQHF
TGTGCCAGCCACCCTGACAGGGGGCGAAATCAGCCCCAGCATTTT
>TRBV11-2|NA|NA|TRBJ1-2
CASSLAGQYSGYTF
TGTGCCAGCAGCTTAGCCGGTCAGTATAGTGGCTACACCTTC
>TRBV7-3|NA|NA|TRBJ2-1
CASSSGASSYNEQFF
TGTGCCAGCAGCTCCGGGGCCAGCTCCTACAATGAGCAGTTCTTC
>TRBV6-5|TRBD1|NA|TRBJ1-5
CASRPTGGEQPQHF
TGTGCCAGCAGGCCCACAGGGGGCGAGCAGCCCCAGCATTTT
>TRBV27|NA|NA|TRBJ2-1
CASSPRKGFTYNEQFF
TGTGCCAGCAGTCCCCGAAAGGGTTTTACCTACAATGAGCAGTTCTTC
>TRBV5-1|NA|NA|TRBJ1-1
CASSSGTTTMNTEAFF
TGCGCCAGCAGCTCCGGGACAACGACAATGAACACTGAAGCTTTCTTT
>TRBV5-5|NA|NA|TRBJ1-4
CASSGVSGNEKLFF
TGTGCCAGCAGCGGGGTTTCGGGTAATGAAAAACTGTTTTTT
>TRBV5-3|NA|NA|TRBJ2-2
CARSSGELFF
TGTGCCAGAAGCTCCGGGGAGCTGTTTTTT